The 29 T cell receptor beta chains reported below all come from one sample, sequenced in a study of early T cells in non-severe SARS-CoV-2 infection. MiXCR, run by TCRdb on the 5' RACE reads, gives a single entry per CDR3 protein. In the table there are tens of thousands of distinct CDR3 sequences, about 4.7% of which are singletons. Sequencing was carried out using whole blood. The source is an adult who was a healthcare worker with PCR-confirmed SARS-CoV-2 infection or an uninfected control (not recorded which).

There are many counts of this clonotype. V is TRBV2 and J is TRBJ1-2, with D hard to call. V dropped 4 bases and J dropped 5 bases, with 14 bases sitting between them. From germline, CDR1 is SNHLY and CDR2 FYNNEI. The CDR3 sequence is 14 residues long. CDR3 region: CASSGRRDLYGYTF. The CDR3 bases are TGTGCCAGCAGTGGACGACGGGATCTATATGGCTACACCTTC.

This clonotype was seen ten or more times. The chain links TRBV20-1 to TRBJ1-5; D may be TRBD1 (5 bases). The CDR3 is 13 residues long. Trimming removed 0 bases at V and 6 bases at J, with 9 bases between. Germline assignment: CDR1 DFQATT and CDR2 SNEGSKA (reference sequence). The CDR3 region is CSARDGGSQPQHF. The CDR3 DNA is TGCAGTGCTAGAGATGGGGGGTCTCAGCCCCAGCATTTT.

The V and J genes are TRBV4-1 and TRBJ1-1; D perhaps matches TRBD1 (5 bases). From germline, CDR1 is MGHRA and CDR2 YSYEKL. The V gene lost 1 base and the J gene lost 7 bases, with 13 bases spanning the gap. This CDR3 has 14 residues. The CDR3 here is CASSQVGPGNEAFF. CDR3 coding DNA: TGCGCCAGCAGCCAAGTGGGACCGGGAAATGAAGCTTTCTTT.

This clonotype was detected ten times or more. CDR3 sequence (DNA): TGCGCCAGCAGCTATGGGGTCCAAGAGACCCAGTACTTC. Translation gives CASSYGVQETQYF. The V call is TRBV5-1, the J call TRBJ2-5; D is unresolved. The V gene lost 3 bases and the J gene lost 1 base, with 7 bases spanning the gap. The CDR3 runs to 13 residues. Germline values: CDR1 SGHRS, CDR2 YFSETQ. The entire variable domain, with the rest obtained from reference TRBV5-1 and TRBJ2-5, is as follows: KAGVTQTPRYLIKTRGQQVTLSCSPISGHRSVSWYQQTPGQGLQFLFEYFSETQRNKGNFPGRFSGRQFSNSRSEMNVSTLELGDSALYLCASSYGVQETQYFGPGTRLLVL.

This clonotype was seen repeatedly, ten times or more. This rearrangement joins TRBV7-3 to TRBJ2-5; the D call may be TRBD1 or TRBD2 (5 bases each). Germline-derived CDR1 and CDR2 are SGHTA and FQGTGA. V was trimmed by 4 bases and J by 5 bases, leaving 11 bases between them. The length of the CDR3 is 13 residues. The CDR3 bases are TGTGCCAGCAGCTCGGGGACCGGGGAGACCCAGTACTTC. Translation gives CASSSGTGETQYF.

The V call is TRBV18, the J call TRBJ2-5; TRBD1 is a possible D gene (5 bases). CDR3 length: 16 amino acids. Trimming removed 0 bases from V and 4 bases from J, with 15 bases in between. Per germline, CDR1 KGHSH and CDR2 LQKENI. This chain's CDR3 is CASSPPGRARLETQYF. The CDR3 DNA follows: TGTGCCAGCTCACCACCGGGCAGGGCCCGTTTAGAGACCCAGTACTTC.

The sample holds many counts of this clonotype. The chain is built from TRBV5-1 and TRBJ1-5; TRBD1 agrees at 7 bases. This CDR3 spans 14 amino acids. Per the germline V gene, CDR1 is SGHRS and CDR2 is YFSETQ. V was pared by 4 bases and J by 4 bases, with 5 bases of the junction left unmatched. The CDR3 DNA reads TGCGCCAGCAGCACCGGGACAGCTAATCAGCCCCAGCATTTT. This codes for CASSTGTANQPQHF.

The table lists this clonotype with many counts. This CDR3 is CASSAGLAGGSEQYF. CDR3 DNA: TGTGCCAGCAGTGCCGGACTAGCGGGAGGCAGTGAGCAGTACTTC. The chain employs TRBV6-2 or TRBV6-3 and TRBJ2-7, with 14 positions matching TRBD2. The CDR3 length is 15 residues. V trimming: 5 bases; J trimming: 7 bases; junction bases outside the gene matches: 7. The V gene's germline CDR1 is MNHEY and CDR2 SVGEGT.

Worth noting for this clonotype: A much bigger clone sits one base away, suggesting this may be a read error. The chain joins TRBV19 to TRBJ2-3; D might be TRBD1 (5 bases). Trimming stripped 10 bases from V and 0 bases from J, with 8 bases between. Germline CDR1 LNHDA, CDR2 SQIVND (reference sequence). The length of the CDR3 is 12 residues. The CDR3 loop is CAIRQSTDTQYF. The CDR3 coding sequence is TGTGCCATTAGACAGAGCACAGATACGCAGTATTTT.

This clonotype turned up a few times. The V call is TRBV11-2, the J call TRBJ2-5; D may be TRBD2 (5 bases). CDR1 and CDR2 from the germline V gene are SGHAT and FQNNGV. V was pared by 2 bases and J by 1 base, with 11 bases between. The CDR3 runs 15 residues. Here the CDR3 DNA reads TGTGCCAGCAGCTTATTTGCGGGCCTCCAAGAGACCCAGTACTTC. This translates into CASSLFAGLQETQYF.

This clonotype was recorded many times. The chain couples TRBV20-1 to TRBJ2-7; the match to TRBD2 covers 9 bases. Trimming took 6 bases from V and 2 from J; bases not matched to a gene: 8. Per the germline V gene, CDR1 is DFQATT and CDR2 is SNEGSKA (reference sequence). This CDR3 has 14 residues. The CDR3, as DNA: TGCAGTGCCCCGAGTAGCGGGAGAACCTACGAGCAGTACTTC. This codes for CSAPSSGRTYEQYF.

This clonotype was detected ten times or more. The chain combines TRBV9 with TRBJ1-6; D might be TRBD1 (6 bases). The V gene lost 3 bases and the J gene lost 6 bases, with 13 bases spanning the gap. The germline V gene encodes CDR1 SGDLS and CDR2 YYNGEE. The CDR3 runs 15 residues. CDR3 DNA sequence: TGTGCCAGCAGCGGTACACAGGGTAGTAATTCACCCCTCCACTTT. It is translated as CASSGTQGSNSPLHF.

This clonotype was seen repeatedly, ten times or more. The chain couples TRBV11-2 to TRBJ2-3; TRBD2 aligns across 8 bases. Germline lookup yields CDR1 SGHAT and CDR2 FQNNGV. The trim removed 6 bases at V and 2 bases at J, leaving 19 bases unmatched. This CDR3 spans 19 amino acids. CDR3 coding DNA: TGTGCCAGCAGAACGTGGGGCAGCGGGAGTCTTCACTTCACAGATACGCAGTATTTT. Translation gives CASRTWGSGSLHFTDTQYF. Full variable domain (rest looked up from reference TRBV11-2 and TRBJ2-3): EAGVAQSPRYKIIEKRQSVAFWCNPISGHATLYWYQQILGQGPKLLIQFQNNGVVDDSQLPKDRFSAERLKGVDSTLKIQPAKLEDSAVYLCASRTWGSGSLHFTDTQYFGPGTRLTVL.

The CDR3 loop is CSVNSGLQETQYF. CDR3 in DNA: TGCAGCGTGAATTCGGGGCTCCAAGAGACCCAGTACTTC. This chain links TRBV29-1 with TRBJ2-5; D may correspond to TRBD1 or TRBD2 (5 bases each). CDR1 and CDR2 from the germline V gene are SQVTM and ANQGSEA. This CDR3 is 13 amino acids long. The V end was cut by 6 bases, the J end by 1 base, with 12 bases between.

This chain connects TRBV7-9 to TRBJ1-2; D uncertain. Germline-derived CDR1 and CDR2 are SEHNR and FQNEAQ (reference sequence). V was shortened by 5 bases and J by 5 bases, with 6 bases between the two germline ends. The CDR3 sequence is 11 residues long. The CDR3 reads CASSQEYGYTF. CDR3 in DNA: TGTGCCAGCAGCCAAGAATATGGCTACACCTTC.

In this sample, this clonotype turned up many times. The J gene is TRBJ2-1, the V gene TRBV7-3; tentatively, D is TRBD2 (5 bases). Germline V gene lookup returns CDR1 SGHTA and CDR2 FQGTGA. The CDR3 runs to 12 residues. V lost 5 bases and J 8 bases, leaving 10 bases between the germline ends. The CDR3, as DNA: TGTGCCAGCAGCGAAAGCGGAGATGAGCAGTTCTTC. It codes for CASSESGDEQFF.

This clonotype has at least ten counts. The CDR3 reads CASSLDGGTGAKNIQYF. CDR3 DNA: TGTGCCAGCAGCTTAGACGGGGGAACGGGCGCCAAAAACATTCAGTACTTC. The chain employs TRBV7-9 and TRBJ2-4; the D gene is possibly TRBD2 (6 bases). The CDR3 has 17 amino acids. Germline-derived CDR1 and CDR2 are SEHNR and FQNEAQ (reference sequence). Deletions cut 1 base from V and 1 base from J, with 14 bases between.

The table lists this clonotype with many counts. The chain combines TRBV5-6 with TRBJ2-3; D is unresolved. V dropped 0 bases and J dropped 1 base, with 6 bases sitting between them. This CDR3 spans 14 amino acids. CDR1 and CDR2 (germline): SGHDT, YYEEEE. The CDR3 region is CASSLARRTDTQYF. DNA of the CDR3: TGTGCCAGCAGCTTGGCCCGCCGCACAGATACGCAGTATTTT.

The CDR3 sequence: CASSVAGSLNTGELFF. CDR3 nucleotides: TGTGCCAGCAGTGTGGCGGGCTCATTGAACACCGGGGAGCTGTTTTTT. The rearrangement links TRBV6-4 to TRBJ2-2, with a weak D call TRBD2 (5 bases). Per germline, CDR1 MRHNA and CDR2 SNTAGT. The CDR3 covers 16 residues. Deletions cut 4 bases from V and 1 base from J, with 13 bases between.

Ten or more counts support this clonotype. This sequence joins TRBV7-2 and TRBJ2-7; D not resolved. V was pared by 1 base and J by 6 bases, with 10 bases between. The CDR3 runs to 13 residues. Germline V gene sequence: CDR1 SGHTA, CDR2 FQGNSA. This CDR3 is CASSLEVRSEQYF. The CDR3 coding sequence is TGTGCCAGCAGCTTAGAGGTTAGGTCCGAGCAGTACTTC.

This clonotype was seen many times. The chain recombines TRBV28 with TRBJ2-7; 8 bases match TRBD1. The CDR3 is made up of 20 amino acids. The germline V gene encodes CDR1 MDHEN and CDR2 SYDVKM. Losses at the gene ends were 2 bases for V and 3 bases for J; bases not matched to a gene: 21. CDR3 protein: CASSLLITGTGKLHIYEQYF. CDR3 coding DNA: TGTGCCAGCAGTTTACTCATAACCGGGACAGGTAAACTACACATCTACGAGCAGTACTTC.

This clonotype was counted ten times or more. This chain uses TRBV6-5 with TRBJ2-1, with D unresolved. CDR1 MNHEY and CDR2 SVGAGI come from the germline V gene. The CDR3 covers 13 residues. V lost 7 bases and J lost 7, with 14 bases in between. The CDR3 is CASTTAFTNEQFF. In DNA, the CDR3 is TGTGCCAGCACTACCGCCTTCACAAATGAGCAGTTCTTC.

This clonotype was counted ten times or more. This chain links TRBV10-2 with TRBJ1-2; D may be TRBD1 (5 bases). The CDR3 is 14 residues long. V dropped 4 bases and J dropped 0 bases, with 9 bases sitting between them. Germline V CDR1 and CDR2: WSHSY, SAAADI. The CDR3 sequence is CASSVDSANYGYTF. The CDR3 coding sequence is TGCGCCAGCAGTGTCGACAGCGCTAACTATGGCTACACCTTC.

The sample holds many counts of this clonotype. This sequence joins TRBV7-3 and TRBJ2-3; TRBD2 matches 7 bases. With V trimmed by 2 bases and J by 2 bases, 10 bases remained unmatched. The CDR3 is made up of 17 amino acids. The V gene's germline CDR1 is SGHTA and CDR2 FQGTGA. The CDR3 DNA sequence: TGTGCCAGCAGCTTACGGGGAGCTAGCGGAAACACAGATACGCAGTATTTT. Its translation: CASSLRGASGNTDTQYF.

The V and J genes are TRBV20-1 and TRBJ2-1; 9 bases match TRBD2. Trimming cost V 6 bases and J 5 bases; bases outside gene matches: 14. The CDR3 contains 16 residues. The germline V gene has CDR1 DFQATT and CDR2 SNEGSKA (reference sequence). The CDR3 here is CSAKDSGTSRNNEQFF. In nucleotides, the CDR3 is TGCAGTGCAAAGGACTCCGGGACTAGCAGGAACAATGAGCAGTTCTTC.

This clonotype was counted many times. The chain joins TRBV24-1 to TRBJ1-5, with D maybe TRBD1 (6 bases). The CDR3 has 16 amino acids. Germline CDR1 KGHDR, CDR2 SFDVKD. The germline V and J ends were trimmed by 7 bases and 3 bases, with 18 bases remaining between them. CDR3 bases: TGTGCCACCAGCGCAGTTCGGGACACCTACAATCAGCCCCAGCATTTT. Translating gives CATSAVRDTYNQPQHF.

This clonotype was seen repeatedly, ten times or more. The chain links TRBV29-1 to TRBJ1-1; 7 bases agree with TRBD1. This CDR3 contains 14 residues. The germline V gene has CDR1 SQVTM and CDR2 ANQGSEA. After removal of 3 bases from V and 6 bases from J, the junction contained 10 bases not matched to a gene. The DNA of the CDR3 is TGCAGCGTTGACGTCACAGGGGTCGTTTCTGAAGCTTTCTTT. It codes for CSVDVTGVVSEAFF.

This clonotype was seen at least ten times. The chain links TRBV27 to TRBJ2-7, with D unclear. CDR1 MNHEY and CDR2 SMNVEV come from the germline V gene (reference sequence). V dropped 0 bases and J dropped 0 bases, with 15 bases sitting between them. There are 17 residues in the CDR3. The CDR3 loop is CASSLSPRQRSSYEQYF. Written as DNA, the CDR3 is TGTGCCAGCAGTTTATCCCCTCGACAAAGGAGCTCCTACGAGCAGTACTTC.

This clonotype was counted ten times or more. The J gene is TRBJ1-1, the V gene TRBV5-1; TRBD1 agrees at 8 bases. CDR1 and CDR2 (germline): SGHRS, YFSETQ. V was clipped by 4 bases and J by 1 base; unmatched bases: 6. This CDR3 has 15 residues. The CDR3 spells CASSPGDRKNTEAFF. CDR3 bases: TGCGCCAGCAGCCCTGGGGACAGGAAGAACACTGAAGCTTTCTTT.